This TCR beta chain was sequenced in a study of T-cell reconstitution after alpha-beta-depleted transplantation in children. Broader study findings: In some patients, recipient T cells and intrathymic progenitors surviving conditioning explained high day-60 diversity. At one year after transplant, newly produced T cells mostly accounted for T-cell counts and diversity.

As concerns this clonotype: The antigen is undetermined.

Construction of the TCRbeta library involved unique molecular identifiers. TCRdb redid the calling of the PCR reads with MiXCR, one entry per CDR3 protein. Among just under 350,000 distinct CDR3 sequences listed, around 16% were seen once. Trimming at V came to 6 bases and at J to 6 bases, leaving 4 bases not matched to a gene. The CDR3 contains 15 residues. Germline V gene sequence: CDR1 SEHNR, CDR2 FQNEAQ (reference sequence). This receptor was taken from a male patient aged 2-15 years who had a stem cell transplant for acute lymphoblastic leukemia, so the T cells may come from the graft donor. This rearrangement joins TRBV7-9 to TRBJ2-1; 14 bases map to TRBD2. This sample comprised PBMCs, mostly from graft donor cells, obtained 360 days after TCRalphabeta/CD19-depleted stem cell transplant. The CDR3 DNA follows: TGTGCCAGCAGAGGACTAGCGGGAGGTATCAATGAGCAGTTCTTC. As protein: CASRGLAGGINEQFF.